A single sample is the source of the 22 T cell receptor beta chains below, sequenced in a study of blood T cells in healthy people across ages. Primed by a sample-barcoded 5' primer and a J-beta primer mix, a second PCR proceeded for about 7 to 11 cycles. One entry per CDR3 protein results from TCRdb running MiXCR on the 5' RACE reads. The table records hundreds of thousands of distinct CDR3 sequences, approximately 31% of them present only once. Sequencing was carried out using blood. These receptors were obtained from a woman over 75 in good health.

This clonotype was counted at least ten times. DNA of the CDR3: TGTGCCAGCAGTTATAGCGGACAGTGGGGTATTGGGTATGGCTACACCTTC. This gives the protein CASSYSGQWGIGYGYTF. The gene calls are TRBV27 and TRBJ1-2; a weak D match, TRBD1 (6 bases). Trimming pared 4 bases from V and 5 bases from J, leaving 23 bases between. Germline V gene data show CDR1 as MNHEY and CDR2 as SMNVEV (reference sequence). The CDR3 sequence is 17 residues long.

This clonotype was detected many times. Mismatch with germline at one junction end may stem from a read error. The chain uses TRBV5-1 and TRBJ2-1; 8 nucleotides match TRBD1. The CDR3 runs to 15 residues. CDR1 and CDR2 (germline): SGHRS, YFSETQ. The CDR3 DNA is TGTGCCAGCAGCTTAGACAGGGGCACCTACAATGAGCAGTTCTTC. This sequence encodes CASSLDRGTYNEQFF.

There are a few counts of this clonotype. V and J are TRBV10-3 and TRBJ2-5; TRBD1 matches at 7 bases. The tail of the sequence fits TRBJ2-7 better, so the J call may be wrong. CDR1 ENHRY and CDR2 SYGVKD come from the germline V gene. CDR3 length: 14 residues. For the CDR3, the DNA is TGTGCCACTAATAAGCAGGCAGGGGGCTACGAGCAGTACTTC. Protein sequence: CATNKQAGGYEQYF.

V gene TRBV27 combines with J gene TRBJ2-3, with TRBD2 identical over 12 bases. Trimming at V came to 6 bases and at J to 5 bases, leaving 9 bases not matched to a gene. The germline V gene encodes CDR1 MNHEY and CDR2 SMNVEV (reference sequence). The CDR3 is made up of 16 amino acids. The CDR3 is CASSILAGGLGDTQYF. DNA of the CDR3: TGTGCCAGCAGCATTCTAGCGGGGGGGCTTGGAGATACGCAGTATTTT.

This chain connects TRBV12-3 or TRBV12-4 to TRBJ2-1, with 11 bases lining up with TRBD1. The CDR3 runs to 15 residues. V dropped 5 bases and J dropped 8; count of bases not matched to a gene: 8. This CDR3 reads CASSPDRGLQDEQFF. In DNA, the CDR3 is TGTGCCAGCAGTCCGGACAGGGGGCTACAAGATGAGCAGTTCTTC.

This clonotype was observed many times. The gene calls are TRBV15 and TRBJ2-6; D remains unclear. The CDR3 has 16 residues. Per the germline V gene, CDR1 is LNHNV and CDR2 is YYDKDF (reference sequence). Trimming took 4 bases from V and 2 from J, leaving 12 bases between them. The DNA of the CDR3 is TGTGCCACCAGCACAAATCGGCCCGCTGGGGCCAACGTCCTGACTTTC. Translating it yields CATSTNRPAGANVLTF.

The table lists this clonotype with a few counts. A much larger clone sits a single nucleotide away, making a read error possible. V and J are TRBV30 and TRBJ2-1; possibly TRBD1 or TRBD2 for D (7 bases each). This CDR3 is 14 amino acids long. Per germline, CDR1 GTSNPN and CDR2 SVGIG (reference sequence). For the CDR3, the DNA is TGTGCCGGGAGGGGGCAGGCCAAATACAATGAGCAGTTCTTC. Translated: CAGRGQAKYNEQFF.

At least ten counts were recorded for this clonotype. The chain is built from TRBV28 and TRBJ1-2; 7 nucleotides line up with TRBD1. The CDR3 has 13 residues. V gave up 5 bases and J gave up 8 bases; unmatched junction bases: 8. CDR1 is MDHEN and CDR2 is SYDVKM in the germline V gene. The CDR3 DNA follows: TGTGCCAGCAGTCCCCCACAGGGGTACGGCTACACCTTC. It encodes CASSPPQGYGYTF.

V gene TRBV2 combines with J gene TRBJ1-1, with D hard to call. This CDR3 is 14 amino acids long. Germline V gene sequence: CDR1 SNHLY, CDR2 FYNNEI. Trimming removed 2 bases from V and 0 bases from J, with 7 bases in between. This CDR3 is CASSELEVNTEAFF. CDR3 nucleotide sequence: TGTGCCAGCAGTGAATTGGAGGTGAACACTGAAGCTTTCTTT.

This clonotype has just a few counts. Given a much more abundant clone one base away, this may be a read error. The chain links TRBV4-3 to TRBJ2-1; 12 bases are shared with TRBD2. The germline CDR1 and CDR2 sequences are LGHNA and YSLEER. The CDR3 contains 19 residues. CDR3 residues: CASSQGSPRGLAGGNGQFF. The CDR3 DNA follows: TGCGCCAGCAGCCAAGGCTCCCCACGGGGTCTAGCGGGGGGGAATGGGCAGTTCTTC.

In this sample, this clonotype turned up many times. The V call is TRBV2, the J call TRBJ2-1; 7 bases align to TRBD1. Trimming at V came to 6 bases and at J to 8 bases, leaving 4 bases not matched to a gene. Germline V gene lookup returns CDR1 SNHLY and CDR2 FYNNEI. The CDR3 covers 12 residues. CDR3 DNA: TGTGCCAGCAGAGCCCAGGGGGATGAGCAGTTCTTC. It is translated as CASRAQGDEQFF.

This clonotype was observed a handful of times. J is TRBJ2-4 and V is TRBV11-3; no definite D call. Deletions cut 0 bases from V and 9 bases from J, with 9 bases between. The CDR3 spans 13 residues. CDR1 SGHNT and CDR2 YENEEA come from the germline V gene. CDR3 protein: CASSLDIRSIQYF. DNA for the CDR3: TGTGCCAGCAGCTTAGATATCCGGAGCATTCAGTACTTC.

This clonotype was counted a few times. The chain links TRBV5-1 to TRBJ1-4; D perhaps matches TRBD1 (5 bases). Germline assignment: CDR1 SGHRS and CDR2 YFSETQ. The CDR3 length is 15 residues. The ends were cut back, 4 bases at V and 6 bases at J, with 16 bases in the middle. CDR3 bases: TGCGCCAGCAGCCCACCGGGACGCCAGCATGAAAAACTGTTTTTT. It is translated as CASSPPGRQHEKLFF.

The V gene is TRBV3-1, the J gene TRBJ2-2; 8 nucleotides line up with TRBD2. Losses at the gene ends were 1 base for V and 3 bases for J; bases not matched to a gene: 1. Germline lookup yields CDR1 LGHDT and CDR2 YNNKEL (reference sequence). CDR3 length equals 15 residues. The CDR3 nucleotides read TGTGCCAGCAGCCAAGGCGGGAGGTACACCGGGGAGCTGTTTTTT. It translates to CASSQGGRYTGELFF.

A remark on this clonotype: A much larger clone is a single base away; this may be a read error. This chain connects TRBV7-3 to TRBJ2-1; D is perhaps TRBD1 or TRBD2 (5 bases each). The V end lost 1 base, the J end lost 6 bases, and 13 bases lay between the germline ends. CDR1 SGHTA and CDR2 FQGTGA come from the germline V gene. The CDR3 length is 15 residues. Here the CDR3 reads CASSLMGETCNEQFF. CDR3 nucleotide sequence: TGTGCCAGCAGCTTAATGGGGGAAACCTGCAATGAGCAGTTCTTC.

This clonotype has a count of ten or more. The genes are TRBV6-1 and TRBJ1-5; the D is unclear. With 2 bases removed from V and 0 bases from J, the gap between germline ends came to 14 bases. Germline CDR1 reads MNHNS; CDR2 reads SASEGT. The CDR3 extends over 17 amino acids. CDR3: CASSENWSAYSNQPQHF. CDR3 sequence (DNA): TGTGCCAGCAGTGAAAATTGGTCCGCCTATAGCAATCAGCCCCAGCATTTT.

This clonotype was detected only a few times. A much bigger clone sits one base away, suggesting this may be a read error. CDR3: CASSEGGLSYEQFF. The CDR3 nucleotides are TGTGCCAGCAGTGAAGGAGGGCTCTCCTACGAGCAGTTCTTC. The rearrangement links TRBV9 to TRBJ2-1, with a tentative D call TRBD2 (6 bases). The CDR3 is made up of 14 amino acids. Germline CDR1 reads SGDLS; CDR2 reads YYNGEE. The germline V and J ends were trimmed by 5 bases and 10 bases, with 19 bases remaining between them.

In its sample, this clonotype was seen many times. The rearrangement links TRBV29-1 to TRBJ2-7; D remains ambiguous. Trimming removed 2 bases from V and 2 bases from J, with 7 bases in between. Per the germline V gene, CDR1 is SQVTM and CDR2 is ANQGSEA. The CDR3 has 12 amino acids. In nucleotides, the CDR3 is TGCAGCGTTGAAAGCCAGGCCTACGAGCAGTACTTC. It specifies CSVESQAYEQYF.

The chain couples TRBV30 to TRBJ2-2, with TRBD2 as a possible D gene (5 bases). Germline CDR1 GTSNPN, CDR2 SVGIG (reference sequence). Between the trimmed V and J ends, which lost 0 bases and 3 bases, there was a span of 8 bases. This CDR3 is 14 amino acids long. CDR3 in amino acids: CAWSVRGYTGELFF. For the CDR3, the DNA is TGTGCCTGGAGTGTACGGGGTTACACCGGGGAGCTGTTTTTT.

About this clonotype: This may be a read error, as it is one base from a much larger clone. The rearrangement links TRBV20-1 to TRBJ2-3, with a weak D call TRBD1 (6 bases). This CDR3 region has 14 residues. From germline, CDR1 is DFQATT and CDR2 SNEGSKA (reference sequence). Trimming took off 7 bases at V and 3 bases at J, with 17 bases between the two ends. The CDR3 nucleotides are TGCAGTGTGAAGGGTGGACAGTCGACAGATACGCAGTATTTT. Amino acids: CSVKGGQSTDTQYF.

This clonotype was counted at least ten times. The J gene is TRBJ1-2, the V gene TRBV28; a possible D gene is TRBD1 (6 bases). Germline CDR1 and CDR2: MDHEN and SYDVKM. Trimming stripped 2 bases from V and 8 bases from J, with 12 bases between. CDR3 size: 13 residues. CDR3 nucleotides: TGTGCCAGCAGTTTACCAGGGGTCGGCGGCTACACCTTC. Its protein is CASSLPGVGGYTF.

This clonotype came up many times. The J gene is TRBJ2-7, the V gene TRBV15, with unresolved D. In germline, CDR1 is LNHNV, CDR2 YYDKDF (reference sequence). The CDR3 is 15 residues long. V was shortened by 0 bases and J by 3 bases, with 12 bases between the two germline ends. In DNA form, the CDR3 reads TGTGCCACCAGCAGAGATTTGGCGGTTAACTACGAGCAGTACTTC. It yields the protein CATSRDLAVNYEQYF.